The rows below give T cell receptor beta chains drawn from one sample of a study of molecular identifiers for immune sequencing clone quantification. TCRdb used MiXCR to reprocess the PCR reads, holding one entry per CDR3 protein. In the table there are 38,000 or so distinct CDR3 sequences, 18% of which are singletons. Sequencing was done on a sample of naive CD8+ T cells from blood, with Jurkat cell RNA spiked in. These receptor sequences come from a human donor in good health. Some libraries in this study had Jurkat cell RNA spiked in. The CDR3 runs from the conserved cysteine through the conserved F or W. The D gene is left open where the match is weak. Size values are once, few and many counts, or a class for expanded clones, and some rows have none.

clone_size	v_call	j_call	d_call	cdr3_nt	cdr3_aa
many	TRBV28	TRBJ1-1	-	TGTGCCACCGTTAGGACAGACCTGAACACTGAAGCTTTCTTT	CATVRTDLNTEAFF
many	TRBV7-9	TRBJ2-7	-	TGTGCCAGCGGCCCCCAGGTTACATACGAGCAGTACTTC	CASGPQVTYEQYF
many	TRBV10-3	TRBJ2-4	TRBD2	TGTGCCATCCCTGGTAGAAAGCGGGAGATTATCATTCAGTACTTC	CAIPGRKREIIIQYF
many	TRBV18	TRBJ2-4	-	TGTGCCAGCTCACCACAGGGGACTAAAAACATTCAGTACTTC	CASSPQGTKNIQYF
-	TRBV27	TRBJ2-5	-	TGTGCCAGCAGTTTATTGCCAGGGACTCCCCAAGAGACCCAGTACTTC	CASSLLPGTPQETQYF
many	TRBV11-2	TRBJ2-1	TRBD2	TGTGCCAGCAGCCCCGGCCCGGGACTAGCGGCCCTCTACAATGAGCAGTTCTTC	CASSPGPGLAALYNEQFF
many	TRBV12-3/TRBV12-4	TRBJ1-5	-	TGTGCCAGCAGTTTATTTTCGCAACGCAAGCCCCAGCATTTT	CASSLFSQRKPQHF
few	TRBV12-3/TRBV12-4	TRBJ2-7	-	TGTGCCAGCAGCCCTCAGGGTTTCGAGCAGTACTTC	CASSPQGFEQYF
many	TRBV28	TRBJ2-7	-	TGTGCCAGCAGGGTTCAGGGATGGGGCTACGAGCAGTACTTC	CASRVQGWGYEQYF
many	TRBV28	TRBJ2-7	-	TGTGCCAGCAGTTTTAGACTAGTCGGCGAGCAGTACTTC	CASSFRLVGEQYF
many	TRBV24-1	TRBJ2-5	-	TGTGCCACCAGTGATTTCGGGGGGCGCGAGGAGACCCAGTACTTC	CATSDFGGREETQYF
many	TRBV12-3/TRBV12-4	TRBJ2-7	-	TGTGCCAGCAGCTCGGGGGGCCTTTCCTACGAGCAGTACTTC	CASSSGGLSYEQYF
few	TRBV28	TRBJ2-4	TRBD1	TGTGCCAGCAGTTTATATTCCGACCCCGGGACAGGTTTTTACTTC	CASSLYSDPGTGFYF
-	TRBV5-6	TRBJ2-7	-	TGTGCCAGTTCTACTAGCATGAGCTTATACGAGCAGTACTTC	CASSTSMSLYEQYF
many	TRBV29-1	TRBJ2-4	TRBD1	TGCAGCGTTACCCGGACAGGGGGTTCGAACATTCAGTACTTC	CSVTRTGGSNIQYF
many	TRBV12-3/TRBV12-4	TRBJ2-3	-	TGTGCCAGCAGTTATGCCGATACGCAGTATTTT	CASSYADTQYF
many	TRBV5-5	TRBJ2-1	TRBD2	TGTGCCAGCAGCTTGGGAGCATTTGCGGGAGGGCCGGGGTGGGATGAGCAGTTCTTC	CASSLGAFAGGPGWDEQFF
many	TRBV13	TRBJ2-7	TRBD2	TGTGCCAGCAGCTTATTGGGCGGGAGCTACGAGCAGTACTTC	CASSLLGGSYEQYF
many	TRBV12-3/TRBV12-4	TRBJ2-1	TRBD2	TGTGCCAGTCGTGGGTTCGGAGGACTAGCGGGAGTAACGACCTACAATGAGCAGTTCTTC	CASRGFGGLAGVTTYNEQFF
many	TRBV5-6	TRBJ2-7	-	TGTGCCAGCAGCCCGGGACGAGAGATCTACGAGCAGTACTTC	CASSPGREIYEQYF
few	TRBV6-5	TRBJ2-1	-	TGTGCCAGCACCAACCCCCAGCGGAACAATGAGCAGTTCTTC	CASTNPQRNNEQFF
-	TRBV7-2	TRBJ1-2	-	TGTGCCAGCAGTCTTCAGGGGAGCTATGGCTACACCTTC	CASSLQGSYGYTF
-	TRBV4-1	TRBJ2-7	-	TGCGCCAGCAGCCAAGAGGGGAGGAGCTCCTACGAGCAGTACTTC	CASSQEGRSSYEQYF
-	TRBV5-4	TRBJ2-7	-	TGTGCCAGCAGCATTTGGGTGGGGACCTACGAGCAGTACTTC	CASSIWVGTYEQYF
many	TRBV29-1	TRBJ2-2	-	TGCAGCGTTGGGGGGGGGCTCGACACCGGGGAGCTGTTTTTT	CSVGGGLDTGELFF
few	TRBV20-1	TRBJ2-2	TRBD2	TGCAGTGCCAAACCAGCGGGAGCCGGGGAGCTGTTTTTT	CSAKPAGAGELFF
many	TRBV29-1	TRBJ2-6	-	TGCAGCGTTGGGCCAGGGGCACCATTCTCTGGGGCCAACGTCCTGACTTTC	CSVGPGAPFSGANVLTF
few	TRBV7-9	TRBJ2-5	-	TGTGCCAGCAGCTCCCTCCCGGCCGGGGTGCGGGAGACCCAGTACTTC	CASSSLPAGVRETQYF
few	TRBV5-5	TRBJ2-7	TRBD1	TGTGCCAGCAGCTTGGTTACAGGGGGTTTCTACGAGCAGTACTTC	CASSLVTGGFYEQYF
few	TRBV6-6	TRBJ2-5	-	TGTGCCAGCAGTTACTACCACGGGGAGACCCAGTACTTC	CASSYYHGETQYF
-	TRBV19	TRBJ2-7	TRBD2	TGTGCCAGTAACTTGGGAGGGAGGGCCTACGAGCAGTACTTC	CASNLGGRAYEQYF
few	TRBV24-1	TRBJ2-1	-	TGTGCCACCAGTGATTCCTATAAGGACACCTTC	CATSDSYKDTF
many	TRBV14	TRBJ2-2	-	TGTGCCAGCAGCCAAGCAGGGCCCGGGGAGCTGTTTTTT	CASSQAGPGELFF
few	TRBV20-1	TRBJ2-3	-	TGCAGTGCTACAAAAGGGACATCCGATAGCACAGATACGCAGTATTTT	CSATKGTSDSTDTQYF
-	TRBV19	TRBJ2-1	TRBD2	TGTGCCAGTACCGGACTAGAACCTGAGCAGTTCTTC	CASTGLEPEQFF
few	TRBV19	TRBJ2-7	-	TGTGCCAGTAGTATGGCGACAACCTACGAGCAGTACTTC	CASSMATTYEQYF
-	TRBV20-1	TRBJ2-1	-	TGCAGTGCTAGCCGGCTTCACGGTGAGCAGTTCTTC	CSASRLHGEQFF
many	TRBV29-1	TRBJ2-1	-	TGCAGCGTTACAGCAGGGAATGAGCAGTTCTTC	CSVTAGNEQFF
many	TRBV4-2	TRBJ2-3	TRBD2	TGTGCCAGCAGCCCCTTTAGTGGGCTAGCGGGAGTGTTCACAGATACGCAGTATTTT	CASSPFSGLAGVFTDTQYF
many	TRBV4-3	TRBJ2-1	TRBD2	TGCGCCAGCAGCCAAGATCCAGCGGGAGTTTACAATGAGCAGTTCTTC	CASSQDPAGVYNEQFF
many	TRBV7-2	TRBJ2-7	-	TGTGCCAGCAGCTTCGTAGAAAGCTCCTACGAGCAGTACTTC	CASSFVESSYEQYF
many	TRBV15	TRBJ2-3	-	TGTGCCGTGCTTGGGCGGACCTCTAGGCAGTATTTT	CAVLGRTSRQYF
few	TRBV27	TRBJ2-1	-	TGTGCCAGCAGTGACACCGGGACTCAGCAGTTCTTC	CASSDTGTQQFF
many	TRBV12-3/TRBV12-4	TRBJ2-7	-	TGTGCCAGCAACACGGGACAAACCTACGAGCAGTACTTC	CASNTGQTYEQYF
many	TRBV20-1	TRBJ2-7	TRBD2	TGCAGTGCTAGAGGGACTAGCGTCGAGCAGTACTTC	CSARGTSVEQYF
many	TRBV7-9	TRBJ2-7	TRBD2	TGTGCCAGCAGCTTACTCGGGGATCTAGCGGGAGGGCCGTACGAGCAGTACTTC	CASSLLGDLAGGPYEQYF
many	TRBV13	TRBJ2-2	TRBD1	TGTGCCAGCAGCACCTCAAGCCGACAGGGGGCCTACACCGGGGAGCTGTTTTTT	CASSTSSRQGAYTGELFF
many	TRBV14	TRBJ2-5	-	TGTGCCAGCAGCCCTACAGACCGGGCCTGGGGAGTGGACTTCCAAGAGACCCAGTACTTC	CASSPTDRAWGVDFQETQYF
-	TRBV20-1	TRBJ2-3	-	TGCAGTGCTAGAGACGCGGACGGCCCCACAGATACGCAGTATTTT	CSARDADGPTDTQYF
few	TRBV4-1	TRBJ2-5	-	TGCGCCAGCAGCCAAAAAAGCTGGGGCAAAGAGACCCAGTACTTC	CASSQKSWGKETQYF
few	TRBV3-1	TRBJ2-1	-	TGTGCCAGCAGCCAAATGGGGCTGGGAAACCTCAATGAGCAGTTCTTC	CASSQMGLGNLNEQFF
many	TRBV27	TRBJ2-1	-	TGTGCCAGCAGTCCCCCGACAGCTAGGGATGAGCAGTTCTTC	CASSPPTARDEQFF
many	TRBV19	TRBJ2-7	-	TGTGCCAGTAGTATAGGGGGAAGAGGAATAAGCCACGAGCAGTACTTC	CASSIGGRGISHEQYF
medium-sized	TRBV9	TRBJ1-5	-	TGTGCCAGCAGCGTAGGTGGGAGCCCCAATCAGCCCCAGCATTTT	CASSVGGSPNQPQHF
many	TRBV20-1	TRBJ2-1	-	TGCAGTGCTAGAGATGGGGGCAGGGGCTACAATGAGCAGTTCTTC	CSARDGGRGYNEQFF
many	TRBV29-1	TRBJ2-1	TRBD1	TGCAGCGTTGAAGATCTTTTACAGGGGGACTCCTACAATGAGCAGTTCTTC	CSVEDLLQGDSYNEQFF
many	TRBV2	TRBJ2-1	-	TGTGCCAGCAGTGAGAACAATCTCTCCTACAATGAGCAGTTCTTC	CASSENNLSYNEQFF
many	TRBV7-9	TRBJ2-1	-	TGTGCCAGCAGCTTAGGGCTGTCCTTAACGGACTACAATGAGCAGTTCTTC	CASSLGLSLTDYNEQFF
many	TRBV13	TRBJ2-7	-	TGTGCCAGCAAGACAGGATTAGGCTACGAGCAGTACTTC	CASKTGLGYEQYF
-	TRBV5-6	TRBJ2-7	-	TGTGCCAGCAGCATTGGACTTCTCTCCTACGAGCAGTACTTC	CASSIGLLSYEQYF